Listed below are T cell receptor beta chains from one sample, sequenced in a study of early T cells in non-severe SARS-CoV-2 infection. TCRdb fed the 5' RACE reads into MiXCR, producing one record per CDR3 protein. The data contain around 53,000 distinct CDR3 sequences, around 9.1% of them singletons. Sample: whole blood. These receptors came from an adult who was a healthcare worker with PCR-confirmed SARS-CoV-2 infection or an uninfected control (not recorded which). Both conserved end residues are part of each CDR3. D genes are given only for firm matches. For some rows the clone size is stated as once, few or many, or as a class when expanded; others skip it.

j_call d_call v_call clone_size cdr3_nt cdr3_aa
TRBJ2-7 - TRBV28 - TGTGCCAGCACCGGGGGAGGACCGGGACTCTACGAGCAGTACTTC CASTGGGPGLYEQYF
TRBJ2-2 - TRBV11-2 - TGTGCCAGCAGCTTAGTCCCCCTTAACACCGGGGAGCTGTTTTTT CASSLVPLNTGELFF
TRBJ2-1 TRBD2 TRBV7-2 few TGTGCCAGCAGCTTGGGGACTAGCGGGAAGTTAGGCGTCGAGTTCTTC CASSLGTSGKLGVEFF
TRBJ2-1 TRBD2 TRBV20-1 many TGCAGCACCCTGGGAAGCGGGGGCTACAATGAGCAGTTCTTC CSTLGSGGYNEQFF
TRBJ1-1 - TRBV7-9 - TGTGCCAGCAGCTTAGGTGGGGCAGGGGTGACTGAAGCTTTCTTT CASSLGGAGVTEAFF
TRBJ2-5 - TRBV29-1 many TGCAGCGTTGGGTCTGACAGGTCCGAACGGGCCCAGTACTTC CSVGSDRSERAQYF
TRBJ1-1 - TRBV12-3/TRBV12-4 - TGTGCCAGCAGTTTGACCTGGGGCGCCCCTGGGGCTTTCTTT CASSLTWGAPGAFF
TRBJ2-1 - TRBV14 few TGTGCCAGCAGCCAATTTCTGTACAATGAGCAGTTCTTC CASSQFLYNEQFF
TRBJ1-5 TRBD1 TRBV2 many TGTGCCAGCAGGGACTCCGGGACAGGGGTCCTTAGCAATCAGCCCCAGCATTTT CASRDSGTGVLSNQPQHF
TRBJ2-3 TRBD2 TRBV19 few TGTGCCACCTCTAGCGGGAGCACAGATACGCAGTATTTT CATSSGSTDTQYF
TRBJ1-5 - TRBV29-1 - TGCAGCGTTGGGAGTCAGCCCCAGCATTTT CSVGSQPQHF
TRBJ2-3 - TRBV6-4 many TGTGCCAGCAGTGACTGGCCAGGGGGGATAGATACGCAGTATTTT CASSDWPGGIDTQYF
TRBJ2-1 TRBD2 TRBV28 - TGTGCCAGCAGTGCCGGGAGGGCGCGCTCCTACAATGAGCAGTTCTTC CASSAGRARSYNEQFF
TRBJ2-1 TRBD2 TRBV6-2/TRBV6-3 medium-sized TGTGCCAGCAGCCCCAGCGGGAGCGTGTTCTTC CASSPSGSVFF
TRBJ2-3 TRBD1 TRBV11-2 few TGTGCCAGCAGCCCGATCCGGGACAGGGGGCCCCCCACAGATACGCAGTATTTT CASSPIRDRGPPTDTQYF
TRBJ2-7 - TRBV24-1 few TGTGCCACCAGTGATCCCCTATATATGCGGCAGTACTTC CATSDPLYMRQYF
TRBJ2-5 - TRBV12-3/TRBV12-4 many TGTGCCAGCAGTCCTAGCCTGATCGGACTCACCCCGGGGACCCAGTACTTC CASSPSLIGLTPGTQYF
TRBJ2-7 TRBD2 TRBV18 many TGTGCCAGCTCACCATATGGGACGGGGGGGTCCTACGAGCAGTACTTC CASSPYGTGGSYEQYF
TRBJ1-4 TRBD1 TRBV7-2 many TGTGCCAGCAGCCCCCGACAGGGCACTAATGAAAAACTGTTTTTT CASSPRQGTNEKLFF
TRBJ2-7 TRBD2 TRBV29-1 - TGCAGCGCTCAGACTAGCGGGAGTTCCGAGCAGTACTTC CSAQTSGSSEQYF
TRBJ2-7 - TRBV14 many TGTGCCAGCAGCCCCCTGGGGGCGGGCTCCTACGAGCAGTACTTC CASSPLGAGSYEQYF
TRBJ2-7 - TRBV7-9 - TGTGCCAGCAGCTCTACGGACCTCCCGACCTACGAGCAGTACTTC CASSSTDLPTYEQYF
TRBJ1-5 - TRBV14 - TGTGCCAGCAGTCAAGCCCAGGGGCCCTATAGCAATCAGCCCCAGCATTTT CASSQAQGPYSNQPQHF
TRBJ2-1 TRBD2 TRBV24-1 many TGTGCCACCAGTGGGCCACTAGCGGGAGAGAGGTATGAGCAGTTCTTC CATSGPLAGERYEQFF